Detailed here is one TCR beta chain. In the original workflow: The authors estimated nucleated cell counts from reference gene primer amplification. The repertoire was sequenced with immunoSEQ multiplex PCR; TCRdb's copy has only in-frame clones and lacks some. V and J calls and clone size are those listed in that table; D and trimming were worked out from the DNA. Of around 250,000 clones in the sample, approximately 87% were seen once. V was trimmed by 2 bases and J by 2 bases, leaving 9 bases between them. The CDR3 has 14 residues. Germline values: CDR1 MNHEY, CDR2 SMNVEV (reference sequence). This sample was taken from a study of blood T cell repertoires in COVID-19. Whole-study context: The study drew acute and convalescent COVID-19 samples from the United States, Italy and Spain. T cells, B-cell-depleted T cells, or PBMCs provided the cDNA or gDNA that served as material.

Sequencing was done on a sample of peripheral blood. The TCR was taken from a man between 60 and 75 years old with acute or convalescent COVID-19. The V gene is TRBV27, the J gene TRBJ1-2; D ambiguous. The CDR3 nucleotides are TGTGCCAGCAGTTTACGCCCGGGAAACTATGGCTACACCTTC. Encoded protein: CASSLRPGNYGYTF.